The clone carrying this TCR beta chain has at least ten counts. Its antigen is as yet unknown. This entry is derived from a study of molecular identifiers for immune sequencing clone quantification. General observations from the study: Naive cells had under 1% of molecules in clones above 20 RNA copies, effectors over 99%.

This CDR3 is built from 13 residues. From germline, CDR1 is SGHTS and CDR2 YDEGEE. Trimming took 0 bases from V and 14 from J, leaving 15 bases between them. Libraries of bulk TCR were made by previously described methods (with listed TCR primers). TCRdb reprocessed the PCR reads via MiXCR and lists one record per CDR3 protein. The profile shows about 630,000 distinct CDR3 sequences, approximately 24% of them singletons. From approximately 20,000 to 1,000,000 sorted cells, naive CD8 libraries were generated with 10%, 30% or 50% RNA. Based on a CD8+CD4-CCR7+CD45RA+ profile, naive CD8 T cells were sorted.

The source of this sequence is a human donor in good health. Some libraries in this study had Jurkat cell RNA spiked in. The specimen sequenced was naive CD8+ T cells from blood, with Jurkat cell RNA spiked in. Documented subset: FACS-sorted CD8+CD4-CCR7+CD45RA+ naive T cells. This sequence joins TRBV5-8 and TRBJ2-1; D unresolved. The CDR3 region has the DNA TGTGCCAGCAGCTTGGTAGTCGGCACCCGAGAGTTCTTC. Its translation is CASSLVVGTREFF.